Listed here are 6 T cell receptor beta chains from one sample, sequenced in a study of cytomegalovirus exposure and HLA in healthy donors. Primers for the PCR totalled 60 Vbeta and 13 Jbeta. Measured with immunoSEQ multiplex PCR; TCRdb has only the in-frame clones, and not every one. The data contain 120,000 or so clones, over 65% of them singletons. The sequenced material came from PBMCs. Receptors originate from a man younger than 30 in good health and CMV-seronegative.

The chain uses TRBV5-5 and TRBJ1-2, with D hard to call. Trimming removed 0 bases at V and 3 bases at J, with 12 bases between. Germline V gene data show CDR1 as SGHKS and CDR2 as YYEKEE (reference sequence). This CDR3 is built from 15 residues. The CDR3 loop is CASSLAVSPDYGYTF. The CDR3 DNA follows: TGTGCCAGCAGCTTGGCTGTTTCCCCTGACTATGGCTACACCTTC.

The rearrangement uses TRBV19 and TRBJ1-5; TRBD1 matches 10 bases. The trim removed 3 bases at V and 0 bases at J, leaving 2 bases unmatched. The CDR3 covers 16 residues. The V gene's germline CDR1 is LNHDA and CDR2 SQIVND (reference sequence). CDR3 nucleotides: TGTGCCAGTAGTATGGGGACAGGGGTTAGCAATCAGCCCCAGCATTTT. Amino acids: CASSMGTGVSNQPQHF.

This clone was seen a single time. The genes are TRBV29-1 and TRBJ1-1; D gene unclear. CDR3 length equals 12 residues. V shed 6 bases and J shed 1 base, with 9 bases lying between them. The V gene's germline CDR1 is SQVTM and CDR2 ANQGSEA. Here the CDR3 DNA reads TGCAGCGTGTCCAGAAGGAACACTGAAGCTTTCTTT. Amino acid sequence: CSVSRRNTEAFF.

The CDR3 bases are TGTGCCACCTCAATCATTTCAACTAATGAAAAACTGTTTTTT. This translates into CATSIISTNEKLFF. V and J are TRBV15 and TRBJ1-4; no clear D gene. CDR1 is LNHNV, CDR2 YYDKDF, per germline (reference sequence). The CDR3 covers 14 residues. V lost 8 bases and J 0 bases, leaving 10 bases between the germline ends.

CDR3 nucleotide sequence: TGCGCCAGCAGCCGTGGGCCCCAAGAGACCCAGTACTTC. It specifies CASSRGPQETQYF. The rearrangement links TRBV4-1 to TRBJ2-5; no clear D gene. The germline V and J ends were trimmed by 4 bases and 1 base, with 7 bases remaining between them. The CDR3 extends over 13 amino acids. CDR1 and CDR2 from the germline V gene are MGHRA and YSYEKL.

V usage is TRBV6-5 and J usage is TRBJ2-5; possible D gene TRBD2, 5 bases. V lost 0 bases and J lost 6, with 17 bases in between. This CDR3 contains 16 residues. Per germline, CDR1 MNHEY and CDR2 SVGAGI. Here the CDR3 reads CASSYSTGVGAKTQYF. CDR3 DNA sequence: TGTGCCAGCAGTTACTCGACCGGGGTAGGAGCGAAGACCCAGTACTTC.